Below, 6 T cell receptor beta chains from the same sample are listed, as sequenced in a study of blood T cells in healthy people across ages. PCR was performed a second time for about 7 to 12 cycles using a sample-barcoded 5' primer and a J-beta primer mix. TCRdb recomputed calls from the 5' RACE reads with MiXCR, one row per CDR3 protein. The table records about 500,000 distinct CDR3 sequences, 24% of them present only once. These data also featured in a second study, about T cells of mothers and their children.

The sequenced sample was blood. The receptors were sampled from a boy younger than 18 in good health.

The J gene is TRBJ2-5, the V gene TRBV24-1, with 9 bases aligning to TRBD1. V dropped 1 base and J dropped 4; count of bases not matched to a gene: 6. The CDR3 consists of 16 residues. Germline CDR1 reads KGHDR; CDR2 reads SFDVKD. CDR3 in amino acids: CATSDFYRGLGETQYF. The CDR3 region has the DNA TGTGCCACCAGTGATTTCTACAGGGGGCTTGGAGAGACCCAGTACTTC.

The chain couples TRBV4-3 to TRBJ1-2, with D possibly being TRBD1 (6 bases). Between the trimmed V and J ends, which lost 0 bases and 13 bases, there was a span of 18 bases. Germline V CDR1 and CDR2: LGHNA, YSLEER. There are 14 residues in the CDR3. The CDR3, as DNA: TGCGCCAGCAGCCAAGATGGGGGCAGGCTGGCTAGCACCTTC. This gives the protein CASSQDGGRLASTF.

Here the CDR3 DNA reads TGTGCCAGCAGCCTGGAGTGGGACGGGACCTACGAGCAGTACTTC. It translates to CASSLEWDGTYEQYF. The rearrangement links TRBV4-2 to TRBJ2-7, with D perhaps TRBD1 or TRBD2 (5 bases each). Trimming pared 4 bases from V and 2 bases from J, leaving 15 bases between. Germline V lookup: CDR1 LGHNA, CDR2 YNFKEQ. The length of the CDR3 is 15 residues.

This clonotype has ten or more counts. The rearrangement links TRBV12-3 or TRBV12-4 to TRBJ2-7; 7 bases fit TRBD2. Losses at the gene ends were 6 bases for V and 2 bases for J; bases not matched to a gene: 4. There are 13 residues in the CDR3. The CDR3 is CASRQGGTYEQYF. CDR3 nucleotides: TGTGCCAGCAGGCAGGGAGGGACCTACGAGCAGTACTTC.

The rearrangement joins TRBV29-1 to TRBJ2-7, with D uncertain. The CDR3 runs 13 residues. Trimming removed 4 bases from V and 0 bases from J, with 10 bases in between. Germline CDR1 reads SQVTM; CDR2 reads ANQGSEA. The CDR3 DNA reads TGCAGCGTTGTAAAGGGCCACTCCTACGAGCAGTACTTC. Translating gives CSVVKGHSYEQYF.

This clonotype was recorded many times. The V call is TRBV29-1, the J call TRBJ2-1; D is ambiguous. This CDR3 spans 15 amino acids. V lost 1 base, J lost 0 bases, and 10 bases lay in between. Germline values: CDR1 SQVTM, CDR2 ANQGSEA. In DNA, the CDR3 is TGCAGCGTTGAAGTGTGGGATAGCTCCTACAATGAGCAGTTCTTC. Protein sequence: CSVEVWDSSYNEQFF.